Presented here are 30 T cell receptor beta chains from one specimen sequenced in a study of T-cell memory formation after mild COVID-19. One entry per CDR3 protein, called by TCRdb with MiXCR from the 5' RACE reads. Here the sample spans 35,000 to 50,000 distinct CDR3 sequences, about a tenth being singletons. Sequenced material: PBMCs or a T cell subset sorted from them (not recorded which). All receptors come from an adult woman who had mild COVID-19 (a few samples of this study predate the infection). Cell type and time point are not known.

The chain couples TRBV7-8 to TRBJ2-1; TRBD1 matches at 7 bases. The CDR3 sequence is 14 residues long. In germline, CDR1 is SGHVS, CDR2 FQNEAQ. With V trimmed by 5 bases and J by 7 bases, 8 bases remained unmatched. CDR3 DNA: TGTGCCAGCAGCACCAGACAGGGTAGTAATGAGCAGTTCTTC. It translates to CASSTRQGSNEQFF.

The chain recombines TRBV12-3 or TRBV12-4 with TRBJ1-2, with D hard to call. Between the trimmed V and J ends, which lost 5 bases and 7 bases, there was a span of 23 bases. This CDR3 comprises 16 residues. The chain's CDR3 is CASSRDTGPLFSGYTF. CDR3 nucleotide sequence: TGTGCCAGCAGTCGGGATACTGGGCCGCTCTTCTCTGGCTACACCTTC.

In its sample, this clonotype was seen a few times. The gene calls are TRBV5-1 and TRBJ2-5; D possibly corresponds to TRBD1 (5 bases). V lost 0 bases, J lost 5 bases, and 14 bases lay in between. CDR3 length: 15 amino acids. CDR1 is SGHRS, CDR2 YFSETQ, per germline. The CDR3 loop is CASSLGPRDVETQYF. The CDR3 DNA is TGCGCCAGCAGCTTGGGTCCCAGGGATGTCGAGACCCAGTACTTC.

This clonotype was seen only a few times. This sequence joins TRBV4-3 and TRBJ2-2; tentative D call: TRBD2 (5 bases). The CDR3 is made up of 15 amino acids. Per germline, CDR1 LGHNA and CDR2 YSLEER. Trimming removed 1 base at V and 4 bases at J, with 10 bases between. CDR3 region: CASSQAGSITGELFF. CDR3 DNA sequence: TGCGCCAGCAGCCAAGCGGGGAGTATCACCGGGGAGCTGTTTTTT.

This clonotype was seen only a few times. The chain is built from TRBV3-1 and TRBJ1-2, with TRBD1 identical over 9 bases. J was trimmed by 6 bases and V by 3 bases; bases with no gene match: 5. Germline loops: CDR1 LGHDT, CDR2 YNNKEL (reference sequence). This CDR3 is 14 amino acids long. CDR3: CASSHSGQGDGYTF. CDR3 sequence (DNA): TGTGCCAGCAGCCACTCGGGACAGGGAGATGGCTACACCTTC.

The sample holds a few counts of this clonotype. The gene calls are TRBV29-1 and TRBJ2-7; a possible D gene is TRBD1 (6 bases). Looked up from germline, CDR1 is SQVTM and CDR2 is ANQGSEA. V was shortened by 4 bases and J by 4 bases, with 14 bases between the two germline ends. There are 13 residues in the CDR3. The CDR3 sequence is CSVGMGATYEQYF. The CDR3 DNA follows: TGCAGCGTTGGCATGGGGGCAACTTACGAGCAGTACTTC.

This clonotype was counted many times. This chain connects TRBV7-9 to TRBJ2-7; D is perhaps TRBD1 (6 bases). The ends were cut back, 5 bases at V and 5 bases at J, with 13 bases in the middle. Per germline, CDR1 SEHNR and CDR2 FQNEAQ (reference sequence). The CDR3 covers 13 residues. The chain's CDR3 is CASSPPSGDEQYF. The CDR3 DNA is TGTGCCAGCAGCCCGCCTTCAGGGGACGAGCAGTACTTC.

This clonotype was detected ten times or more. The CDR3 DNA is TGTGCCAGCAGTTACTCTCCGGGGGCAGGTCAACGGCAGTTCTTC. Amino acids: CASSYSPGAGQRQFF. The J gene is TRBJ2-1, the V gene TRBV6-5; D is perhaps TRBD1 or TRBD2 (6 bases each). Germline lookup yields CDR1 MNHEY and CDR2 SVGAGI. The CDR3 extends over 15 amino acids. Trimming removed 0 bases at V and 12 bases at J, with 18 bases between.

This clonotype occurred many times. J is TRBJ2-1 and V is TRBV7-6; D uncertain. From germline, CDR1 is SGHVS and CDR2 FNYEAQ. The CDR3 sequence is 14 residues long. V was cut by 5 bases and J by 8 bases, with 16 bases left in between. The CDR3 bases are TGTGCCAGCAGCCCCCGACGAATCAGCGATGAGCAGTTCTTC. Protein sequence: CASSPRRISDEQFF.

This clonotype was counted between two and nine times. The chain employs TRBV18 and TRBJ2-7, with TRBD2 matching over 8 bases. From germline, CDR1 is KGHSH and CDR2 LQKENI. The CDR3 spans 16 residues. V dropped 2 bases and J dropped 2; count of bases not matched to a gene: 8. DNA of the CDR3: TGTGCCAGCTCACCAACGGCGGGAGGAGGCCCCTACGAGCAGTACTTC. This sequence encodes CASSPTAGGGPYEQYF.

This clonotype was found many times. V and J are TRBV7-2 and TRBJ1-2; 8 bases are a match to TRBD1. The CDR3 covers 14 residues. The V and J ends lost 6 bases and 4 bases, in that order; junction bases with no gene match: 7. The germline V gene encodes CDR1 SGHTA and CDR2 FQGNSA. CDR3 DNA: TGTGCCAGCAGTCAACAGGGGGGTAGCTATGGCTACACCTTC. Translating gives CASSQQGGSYGYTF.

By frequency in the sample, this clonotype is medium-sized (0.01 to 0.1%). This chain links TRBV7-9 with TRBJ2-1; D gene uncertain. CDR1 is SEHNR and CDR2 is FQNEAQ in the germline V gene (reference sequence). Between the trimmed V and J ends, which lost 5 bases and 5 bases, there was a span of 16 bases. The CDR3 consists of 15 residues. CDR3 nucleotide sequence: TGTGCCAGCAGCCCGGTGATGGGCGGCGACAATGAGCAGTTCTTC. This encodes CASSPVMGGDNEQFF. The whole variable domain, filled in from reference TRBV7-9 and TRBJ2-1, reads DTGVSQNPRHKITKRGQNVTFRCDPISEHNRLYWYRQTLGQGPEFLTYFQNEAQLEKSRLLSDRFSAERPKGSFSTLEIQRTEQGDSAMYLCASSPVMGGDNEQFFGPGTRLTVL.

This clonotype was found a few times. The chain links TRBV7-9 to TRBJ1-6; D is possibly TRBD1 (6 bases). Trimming stripped 2 bases from V and 7 bases from J, with 12 bases between. Germline CDR1 reads SEHNR; CDR2 reads FQNEAQ (reference sequence). The CDR3 covers 15 residues. The CDR3 coding sequence is TGTGCCAGCAGCTTACAAGGCCAGGGGAATTCACCCCTCCACTTT. This translates into CASSLQGQGNSPLHF.

V is TRBV4-1 and J is TRBJ1-5, with 9 nucleotides matching TRBD1. Trimming at V came to 0 bases and at J to 4 bases, leaving 4 bases not matched to a gene. The germline gives CDR1 MGHRA, CDR2 YSYEKL. This CDR3 has 16 residues. DNA for the CDR3: TGCGCCAGCAGCCAAGATCCGACAGGGGGTAATCAGCCCCAGCATTTT. It codes for CASSQDPTGGNQPQHF.

There are a few counts of this clonotype. The chain employs TRBV5-1 and TRBJ2-5; D possibly uses TRBD1 or TRBD2 (5 bases each). Germline V gives CDR1 SGHRS, CDR2 YFSETQ. This CDR3 has 14 amino acids. Trimming shortened V by 4 bases and J by 3 bases, and 13 bases separated the two germline ends. The DNA for the CDR3 is TGCGCCAGCAGCCCAGGGACGGCGGAAGAGACCCAGTACTTC. Its protein is CASSPGTAEETQYF.

This clonotype was detected only a few times. The rearrangement links TRBV27 to TRBJ1-1; the match to TRBD1 covers 7 bases. Germline-derived CDR1 and CDR2 are MNHEY and SMNVEV (reference sequence). V lost 3 bases to trimming and J lost 4 bases; unmatched junction nucleotides: 11. The CDR3 runs to 16 residues. DNA of the CDR3: TGTGCCAGCAGTTTCGACTACGGGGACAGAGCCACTGAAGCTTTCTTT. It yields the protein CASSFDYGDRATEAFF.

The chain has TRBV12-3 or TRBV12-4 and TRBJ1-5; D possibly corresponds to TRBD1 (5 bases). V was trimmed by 3 bases and J by 6 bases, leaving 12 bases between them. The CDR3 consists of 14 residues. DNA of the CDR3: TGTGCCAGCAGTTTTGGGGGAGAAGGTCAGCCCCAGCATTTT. This encodes CASSFGGEGQPQHF.

V is TRBV2 and J is TRBJ1-1; D remains ambiguous. This CDR3 contains 11 residues. Trimming cost V 8 bases and J 4 bases, with 8 bases left between them. CDR1 is SNHLY, CDR2 FYNNEI, per germline. The CDR3 loop reads CASGRSTEAFF. The CDR3 DNA reads TGTGCCAGCGGCCGGAGCACTGAAGCTTTCTTT.

This clonotype was detected only a few times. The V gene is TRBV6-5, the J gene TRBJ1-1; tentative D call: TRBD1 (5 bases). V was clipped by 0 bases and J by 0 bases, with 8 bases between them. The CDR3 consists of 15 residues. CDR1 and CDR2 (germline): MNHEY, SVGAGI. CDR3 sequence reads: CASSYSSGLNTEAFF. CDR3 sequence (DNA): TGTGCCAGCAGTTACTCCTCGGGGCTGAACACTGAAGCTTTCTTT.

V gene TRBV6-2 or TRBV6-3 combines with J gene TRBJ2-3; 13 nucleotides align to TRBD2. From germline, CDR1 is MNHEY and CDR2 SVGEGT. This CDR3 spans 14 amino acids. J was trimmed by 8 bases and V by 8 bases; bases with no gene match: 7. The CDR3 sequence: CASVLAGGQGTQYF. Written as DNA, the CDR3 is TGTGCCAGCGTACTAGCGGGGGGGCAAGGTACGCAGTATTTT.

This clonotype was seen many times. The chain carries TRBV27 and TRBJ2-7; 7 bases map to TRBD1. There are 16 residues in the CDR3. Trimming at V came to 4 bases and at J to 3 bases, leaving 12 bases not matched to a gene. Looked up from germline, CDR1 is MNHEY and CDR2 is SMNVEV (reference sequence). CDR3 protein: CASSSYVSGTDYEQYF. CDR3 coding DNA: TGTGCCAGCAGTTCCTACGTCTCCGGGACAGACTACGAGCAGTACTTC.

This clonotype was detected only a few times. The J gene is TRBJ2-3, the V gene TRBV6-5; 9 positions match TRBD2. The CDR3 consists of 16 residues. Germline CDR1 reads MNHEY; CDR2 reads SVGAGI. Unmatched junction bases numbered 13, after V lost 6 bases and J lost 6 bases. CDR3 protein: CASSRGGGGAVDTQYF. DNA of the CDR3: TGTGCCAGCAGCCGCGGTGGCGGGGGGGCCGTGGATACGCAGTATTTT.

The chain couples TRBV27 to TRBJ1-1, with a weak D call TRBD1 (5 bases). The CDR3 has 14 residues. Trimming stripped 4 bases from V and 5 bases from J, with 14 bases between. Germline V gene sequence: CDR1 MNHEY, CDR2 SMNVEV (reference sequence). The CDR3 coding sequence is TGTGCCAGCAGTTCTATTCGCAGGGAGACTGAAGCTTTCTTT. This encodes CASSSIRRETEAFF.

The chain employs TRBV7-9 and TRBJ2-7; 11 bases line up with TRBD2. After removal of 5 bases from V and 3 bases from J, the junction contained 6 bases not matched to a gene. Germline-derived CDR1 and CDR2 are SEHNR and FQNEAQ (reference sequence). The CDR3 totals 15 residues. The CDR3 loop reads CASSPTSGRIYEQYF. The CDR3 coding sequence is TGTGCCAGCAGCCCTACTAGCGGGAGAATCTACGAGCAGTACTTC.

This clonotype was observed at least ten times. The rearrangement links TRBV20-1 to TRBJ2-7; possibly TRBD1 for D (6 bases). This CDR3 is built from 15 residues. Germline V gives CDR1 DFQATT, CDR2 SNEGSKA (reference sequence). The V end was cut by 3 bases, the J end by 0 bases, with 15 bases between. CDR3 nucleotide sequence: TGCAGTGCTAGGAGAGCCCAGGGGTCCTCCTACGAGCAGTACTTC. This codes for CSARRAQGSSYEQYF.

This clonotype was detected many times. V is TRBV29-1 and J is TRBJ1-5; TRBD1 matches 7 bases. Germline V CDR1 and CDR2: SQVTM, ANQGSEA. This CDR3 is 15 amino acids long. V lost 7 bases to trimming and J lost 0 bases; unmatched junction nucleotides: 9. CDR3 region: CSAGDSIHSNQPQHF. The CDR3 DNA sequence: TGCAGCGCGGGGGACAGCATACATAGCAATCAGCCCCAGCATTTT.

This clonotype was detected a few times. The J gene is TRBJ2-7, the V gene TRBV7-8, with TRBD2 identical over 7 bases. V shed 4 bases and J 6 bases; nucleotides not matched to a gene: 6. Per the germline V gene, CDR1 is SGHVS and CDR2 is FQNEAQ. The CDR3 length is 13 residues. DNA of the CDR3: TGTGCCAGCAGCTCTTGGCTAGCGGCCGAGCAGTACTTC. Protein sequence: CASSSWLAAEQYF.

V gene TRBV19 combines with J gene TRBJ2-2; unclear D gene. This CDR3 has 14 residues. From germline, CDR1 is LNHDA and CDR2 SQIVND (reference sequence). V dropped 6 bases and J dropped 0 bases, with 8 bases sitting between them. Written as DNA, the CDR3 is TGTGCCAGTAGACAATTTACGAACACCGGGGAGCTGTTTTTT. Protein: CASRQFTNTGELFF.

This clonotype appeared a few times. This chain links TRBV3-1 with TRBJ2-1, with 8 nucleotides matching TRBD2. The CDR3 is 16 amino acids. The germline gives CDR1 LGHDT, CDR2 YNNKEL (reference sequence). J gave up 4 bases and V 0 bases, and 5 bases lay outside the gene matches. The CDR3, as DNA: TGTGCCAGCAGCCAAGATGGGTCGGGGGGGTACAATGAGCAGTTCTTC. Protein product: CASSQDGSGGYNEQFF.

V gene TRBV20-1 combines with J gene TRBJ2-5; D uncertain. V lost 1 base, J lost 2 bases, and 11 bases lay in between. The CDR3 consists of 14 residues. Germline CDR1 is DFQATT and CDR2 is SNEGSKA (reference sequence). As DNA, the CDR3 is TGCAGTGCTAGAGTCGATGGCCAACAAGAGACCCAGTACTTC. This sequence encodes CSARVDGQQETQYF.